The entry below gives a single T cell receptor (beta chain) sequence along with its context. The CDR3 totals 15 residues. The V end was cut by 1 base, the J end by 0 bases, with 6 bases between. In germline, CDR1 is LNHNV, CDR2 YYDKDF (reference sequence). A universal primer site arose from template switching, and cDNA bore unique molecular identifiers. TCRdb fed the 5' RACE reads into MiXCR, producing one record per CDR3 protein. The table lists fewer than 550,000 distinct CDR3 sequences, over 12% of them singletons. The source of the sample is a study of identical twins. These data were also reused for a study on yellow fever vaccine responses in identical twins.

Specimen: CD4+ T cells sorted from blood. The receptor was isolated from a woman under 30 in good health. The chain employs TRBV15 and TRBJ1-4; D gene unclear. This CDR3 reads CATSRVGATNEKLFF. In DNA form, the CDR3 reads TGTGCCACCAGCAGAGTGGGTGCAACTAATGAAAAACTGTTTTTT.